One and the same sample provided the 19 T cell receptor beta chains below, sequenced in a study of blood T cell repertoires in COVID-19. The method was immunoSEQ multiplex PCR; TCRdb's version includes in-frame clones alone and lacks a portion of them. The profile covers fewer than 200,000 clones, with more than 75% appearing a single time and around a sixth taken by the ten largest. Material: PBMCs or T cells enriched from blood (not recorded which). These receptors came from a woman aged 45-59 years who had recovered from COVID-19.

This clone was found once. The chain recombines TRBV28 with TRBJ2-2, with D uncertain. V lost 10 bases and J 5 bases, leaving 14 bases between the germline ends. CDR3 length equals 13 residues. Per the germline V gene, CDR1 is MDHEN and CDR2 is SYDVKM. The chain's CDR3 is CATYKRETGELFF. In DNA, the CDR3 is TGTGCCACCTATAAGAGAGAGACCGGGGAGCTGTTTTTT. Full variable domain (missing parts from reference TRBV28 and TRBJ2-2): DVKVTQSSRYLVKRTGEKVFLECVQDMDHENMFWYRQDPGLGLRLIYFSYDVKMKEKGDIPEGYSVSREKKERFSLILESASTNQTSMYLCATYKRETGELFFGEGSRLTVL.

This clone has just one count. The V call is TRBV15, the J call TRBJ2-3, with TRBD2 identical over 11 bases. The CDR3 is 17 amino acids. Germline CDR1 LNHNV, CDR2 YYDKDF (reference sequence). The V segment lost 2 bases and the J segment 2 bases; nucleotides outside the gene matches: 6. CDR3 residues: CATSRSPLAGVTDTQYF. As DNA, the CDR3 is TGTGCCACCAGCAGATCTCCACTAGCGGGAGTCACAGATACGCAGTATTTT.

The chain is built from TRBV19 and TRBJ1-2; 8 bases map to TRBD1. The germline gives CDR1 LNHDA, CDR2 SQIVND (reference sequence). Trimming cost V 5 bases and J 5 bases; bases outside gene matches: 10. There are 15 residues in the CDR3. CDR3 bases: TGTGCCAGTAGTGAGGATGGACAGGGAAGGTATGGCTACACCTTC. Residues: CASSEDGQGRYGYTF. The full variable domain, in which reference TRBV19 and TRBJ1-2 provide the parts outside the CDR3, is DGGITQSPKYLFRKEGQNVTLSCEQNLNHDAMYWYRQDPGQGLRLIYYSQIVNDFQKGDIAEGYSVSREKKESFPLTVTSAQKNPTAFYLCASSEDGQGRYGYTFGSGTRLTVV.

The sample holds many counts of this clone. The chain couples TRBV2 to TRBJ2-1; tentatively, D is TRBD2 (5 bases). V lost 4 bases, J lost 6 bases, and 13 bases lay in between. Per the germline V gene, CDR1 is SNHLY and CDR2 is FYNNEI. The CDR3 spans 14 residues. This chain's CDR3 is CASSARGGGNEQFF. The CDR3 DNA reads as TGTGCCAGCAGTGCCCGGGGTGGCGGCAATGAGCAGTTCTTC.

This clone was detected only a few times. The CDR3 DNA follows: TGTGCCAGCAGCTTAGGACGGGGTAATATCGGAAACACCATATATTTT. Amino acid sequence: CASSLGRGNIGNTIYF. The V gene is TRBV7-6, the J gene TRBJ1-3; D gene uncertain. Trimming removed 1 base at V and 4 bases at J, with 14 bases between. The CDR3 spans 16 residues. Germline-derived CDR1 and CDR2 are SGHVS and FNYEAQ. The full variable domain, in which reference TRBV7-6 and TRBJ1-3 provide the parts outside the CDR3, is GAGVSQSPRYKVTKRGQDVALRCDPISGHVSLYWYRQALGQGPEFLTYFNYEAQQDKSGLPNDRFSAERPEGSISTLTIQRTEQRDSAMYRCASSLGRGNIGNTIYFGEGSWLTVV.

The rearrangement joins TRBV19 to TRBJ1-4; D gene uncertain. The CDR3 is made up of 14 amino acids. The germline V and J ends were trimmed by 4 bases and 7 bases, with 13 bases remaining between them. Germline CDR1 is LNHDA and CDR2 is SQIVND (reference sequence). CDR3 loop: CASSTDGGGEKLFF. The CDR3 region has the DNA TGTGCCAGTAGTACCGACGGAGGAGGTGAAAAACTGTTTTTT. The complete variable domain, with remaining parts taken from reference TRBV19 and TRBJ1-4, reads DGGITQSPKYLFRKEGQNVTLSCEQNLNHDAMYWYRQDPGQGLRLIYYSQIVNDFQKGDIAEGYSVSREKKESFPLTVTSAQKNPTAFYLCASSTDGGGEKLFFGSGTQLSVL.

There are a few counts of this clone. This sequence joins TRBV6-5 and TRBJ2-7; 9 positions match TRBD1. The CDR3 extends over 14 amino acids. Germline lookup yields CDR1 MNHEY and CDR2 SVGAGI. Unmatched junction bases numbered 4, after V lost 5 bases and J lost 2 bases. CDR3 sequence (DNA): TGTGCCAGCAGTACAGGGGGCGTCCCCTACGAGCAGTACTTC. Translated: CASSTGGVPYEQYF.

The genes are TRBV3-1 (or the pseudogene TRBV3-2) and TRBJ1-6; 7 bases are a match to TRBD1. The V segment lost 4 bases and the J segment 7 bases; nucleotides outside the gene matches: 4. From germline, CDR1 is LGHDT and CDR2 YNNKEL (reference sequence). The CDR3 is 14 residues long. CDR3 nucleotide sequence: TGTGCCAGCAGCCTGGGGACAGACAATTCACCCCTCCACTTT. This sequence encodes CASSLGTDNSPLHF.

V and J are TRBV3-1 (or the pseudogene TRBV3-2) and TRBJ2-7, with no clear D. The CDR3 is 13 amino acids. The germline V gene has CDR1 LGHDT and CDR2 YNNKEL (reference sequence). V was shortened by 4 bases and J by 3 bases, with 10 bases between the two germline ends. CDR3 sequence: CASSLASGYEQYF. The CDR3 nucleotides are TGTGCCAGCAGCCTCGCCTCGGGCTACGAGCAGTACTTC.

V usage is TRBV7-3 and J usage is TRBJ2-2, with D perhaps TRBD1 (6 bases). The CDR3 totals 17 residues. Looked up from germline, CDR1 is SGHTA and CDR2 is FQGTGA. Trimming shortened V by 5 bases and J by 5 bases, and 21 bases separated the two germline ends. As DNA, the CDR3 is TGTGCCAGCAGCCGAACTCCGGGACAACGTACTACCGGGGAGCTGTTTTTT. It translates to CASSRTPGQRTTGELFF. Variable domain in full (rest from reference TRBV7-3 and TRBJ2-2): GAGVSQTPSNKVTEKGKYVELRCDPISGHTALYWYRQSLGQGPEFLIYFQGTGAADDSGLPNDRFFAVRPEGSVSTLKIQRTERGDSAVYLCASSRTPGQRTTGELFFGEGSRLTVL.

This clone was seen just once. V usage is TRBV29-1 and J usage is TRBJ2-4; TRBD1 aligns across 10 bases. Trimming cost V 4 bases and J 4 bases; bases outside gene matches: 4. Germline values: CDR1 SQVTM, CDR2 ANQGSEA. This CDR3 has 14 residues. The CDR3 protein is CSVATGQGKNIQYF. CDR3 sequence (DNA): TGCAGCGTTGCAACGGGACAGGGGAAAAACATTCAGTACTTC. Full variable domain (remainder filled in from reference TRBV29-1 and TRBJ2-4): SAVISQKPSRDICQRGTSLTIQCQVDSQVTMMFWYRQQPGQSLTLIATANQGSEATYESGFVIDKFPISRPNLTFSTLTVSNMSPEDSSIYLCSVATGQGKNIQYFGAGTRLSVL.

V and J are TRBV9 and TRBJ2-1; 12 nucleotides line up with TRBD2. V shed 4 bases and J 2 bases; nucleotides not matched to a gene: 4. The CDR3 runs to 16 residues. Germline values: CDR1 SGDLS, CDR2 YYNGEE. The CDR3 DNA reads TGTGCCAGCAGCCCGGGACTAGCGGGCCCCTACAATGAGCAGTTCTTC. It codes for CASSPGLAGPYNEQFF.

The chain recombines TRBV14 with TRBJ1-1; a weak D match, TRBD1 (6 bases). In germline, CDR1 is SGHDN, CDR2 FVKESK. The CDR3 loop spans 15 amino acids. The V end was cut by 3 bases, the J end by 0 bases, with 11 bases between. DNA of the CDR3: TGTGCCAGCAGCCACTTGGACAGAATGAACACTGAAGCTTTCTTT. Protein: CASSHLDRMNTEAFF.

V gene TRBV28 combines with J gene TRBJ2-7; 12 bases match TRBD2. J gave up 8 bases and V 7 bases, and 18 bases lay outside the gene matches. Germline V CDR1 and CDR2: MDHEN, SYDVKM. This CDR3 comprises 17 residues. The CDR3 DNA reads TGTGCCAGCAACAGGGGGCTAGCGGGAGGGCCCCCGGTGAAGCAGTACTTC. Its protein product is CASNRGLAGGPPVKQYF.

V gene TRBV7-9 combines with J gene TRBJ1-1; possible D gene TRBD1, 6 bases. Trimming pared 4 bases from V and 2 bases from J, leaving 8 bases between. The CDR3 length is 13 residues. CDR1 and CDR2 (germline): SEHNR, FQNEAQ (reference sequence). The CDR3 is CASSWTANTEAFF. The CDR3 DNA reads TGTGCCAGCAGCTGGACAGCAAACACTGAAGCTTTCTTT.

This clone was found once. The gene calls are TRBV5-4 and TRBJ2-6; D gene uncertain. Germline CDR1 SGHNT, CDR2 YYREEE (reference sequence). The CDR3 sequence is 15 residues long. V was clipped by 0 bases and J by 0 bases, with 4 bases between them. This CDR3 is CASSLDLSGANVLTF. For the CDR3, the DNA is TGTGCCAGCAGCTTGGATCTCTCTGGGGCCAACGTCCTGACTTTC.

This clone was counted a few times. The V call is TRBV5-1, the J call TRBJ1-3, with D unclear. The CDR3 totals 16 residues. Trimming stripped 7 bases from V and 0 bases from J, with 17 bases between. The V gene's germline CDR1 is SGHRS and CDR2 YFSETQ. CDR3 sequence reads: CASSAGIQTSGNTIYF. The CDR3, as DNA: TGCGCCAGCTCAGCGGGTATCCAAACCTCTGGAAACACCATATATTTT.

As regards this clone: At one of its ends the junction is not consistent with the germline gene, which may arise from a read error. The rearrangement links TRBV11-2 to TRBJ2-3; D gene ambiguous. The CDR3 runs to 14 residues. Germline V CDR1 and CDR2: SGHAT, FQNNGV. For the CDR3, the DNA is TGTGCCAGCAGCCTAGATTCCTACACAGATACGCAGTATTTT. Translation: CASSLDSYTDTQYF.

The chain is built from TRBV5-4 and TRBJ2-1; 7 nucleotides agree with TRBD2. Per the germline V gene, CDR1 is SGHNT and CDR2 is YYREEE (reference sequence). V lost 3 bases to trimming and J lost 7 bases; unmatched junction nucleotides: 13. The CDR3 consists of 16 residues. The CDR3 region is CASSSTLASSENEQFF. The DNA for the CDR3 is TGTGCCAGCAGCTCCACACTAGCGTCTTCCGAGAATGAGCAGTTCTTC.